The text below deals with one T cell receptor beta chain. This sample is part of a study of blood T cell repertoires in COVID-19. Looked up from germline, CDR1 is SGHTA and CDR2 is FQGNSA. The CDR3 covers 13 residues. V gave up 2 bases and J gave up 1 base, with 3 bases separating them. The protocol was immunoSEQ multiplex PCR, while the TCRdb copy is restricted to in-frame clones and leaves out a portion. Of roughly 150,000 clones listed, around 82% were seen once; the top ten hold less than 7.5%. The receptor was derived from a woman between 45 and 60 years old who had recovered from COVID-19. Sequenced sample: PBMCs or T cells enriched from blood (not recorded which). The rearrangement links TRBV7-2 to TRBJ1-3; D is undetermined. CDR3 bases: TGTGCCAGCAGCTTACAGTCTGGAAACACCATATATTTT. Its translation is CASSLQSGNTIYF.